The 11 T cell receptor beta chains listed next were all sequenced from one sample in a study of blood T cells in healthy people across ages. Then a second PCR, running roughly 7 to 11 cycles, was carried out with a sample-barcoded 5' primer and a J-beta primer mix. MiXCR was run by TCRdb on the 5' RACE reads, yielding one entry per CDR3 protein. The sample yields 600,000 to 650,000 distinct CDR3 sequences, under 65% seen once. Source material: blood. These TCRs come from a man between 60 and 70 years old in good health.

The genes are TRBV6-6 and TRBJ2-3; 8 bases map to TRBD2. J gave up 3 bases and V 5 bases, and 1 base lay outside the gene matches. The germline V gene encodes CDR1 MNHNY and CDR2 SVGAGI (reference sequence). The CDR3 loop spans 13 amino acids. CDR3 region: CASSREGTDTQYF. The CDR3 bases are TGTGCCAGCAGTCGGGAGGGAACAGATACGCAGTATTTT.

This chain uses TRBV6-2 or TRBV6-3 with TRBJ2-5; D is unclear. TRBJ2-7 matches the DNA end more closely, so the J call is doubtful. Germline V gene sequence: CDR1 MNHEY, CDR2 SVGEGT. The CDR3 is made up of 11 amino acids. In DNA form, the CDR3 reads TGTGCCAACTCCGACGGCTACGAGCAGTACTTC. It is translated as CANSDGYEQYF.

The V gene is TRBV7-2, the J gene TRBJ2-1, with 9 bases fitting TRBD1. The closer fit of TRBJ2-7 to the DNA end suggests the J call may be wrong. The CDR3 covers 15 residues. Per the germline V gene, CDR1 is SGHTA and CDR2 is FQGNSA. The CDR3 here is CASSLTGTGHREQYF. The DNA for the CDR3 is TGTGCCAGCAGCTTAACAGGGACAGGGCATAGGGAGCAGTACTTC.

The chain combines TRBV25-1 with TRBJ1-2; D not certain. Germline assignment: CDR1 MGHDK and CDR2 SYGVNS. The CDR3 is made up of 14 amino acids. V was cut by 5 bases and J by 5 bases, with 15 bases left in between. The chain's CDR3 is CASSMDLPPYGYTF. For the CDR3, the DNA is TGTGCCAGCAGTATGGACCTCCCCCCATATGGCTACACCTTC.

The chain couples TRBV7-2 to TRBJ2-3, with 9 bases fitting TRBD2. Germline V gene data show CDR1 as SGHTA and CDR2 as FQGNSA. CDR3 length: 15 residues. With 2 bases clipped from V and 7 bases from J, the junction kept 7 bases outside the gene matches. The CDR3 here is CASSLRRGGKNTQYF. CDR3 coding DNA: TGTGCCAGCAGCTTAAGGCGGGGGGGCAAGAATACGCAGTATTTT.

This chain links TRBV5-1 with TRBJ2-7, with TRBD2 matching 8 bases. The germline CDR1 and CDR2 sequences are SGHRS and YFSETQ. The CDR3 is 13 amino acids. Trimming removed 3 bases from V and 1 base from J; junction bases left unmatched: 0. CDR3 in amino acids: CASSSGGSYEQYF. CDR3 sequence (DNA): TGCGCCAGCAGCTCGGGAGGGTCCTACGAGCAGTACTTC.

This clonotype was seen only a few times. One end of the junction is discordant with germline, which a read error may explain. The V call is TRBV10-3, the J call TRBJ2-6; D unresolved. The V gene's germline CDR1 is ENHRY and CDR2 SYGVKD. This CDR3 spans 15 amino acids. For the CDR3, the DNA is TGTGCCATCAGAGAGGACCAACCTTGGGCCGACGTCCTGACTTTC. This translates into CAIREDQPWADVLTF.

The rearrangement uses TRBV5-1 and TRBJ1-1; TRBD1 is a possible D gene (6 bases). The CDR3 loop spans 15 amino acids. V lost 0 bases and J 0 bases, leaving 9 bases between the germline ends. CDR1 is SGHRS, CDR2 YFSETQ, per germline. In DNA, the CDR3 is TGCGCCAGCAGCTTGGCCCCAGGGGTGAACACTGAAGCTTTCTTT. Its protein product is CASSLAPGVNTEAFF.

The V gene is TRBV2, the J gene TRBJ1-5; no definite D call. The CDR3 has 13 residues. CDR1 is SNHLY, CDR2 FYNNEI, per germline. Trimming cost V 2 bases and J 5 bases, with 7 bases left between them. CDR3 amino acids: CASSESSYQPQHF. The CDR3 DNA sequence: TGTGCCAGCAGTGAAAGTAGTTATCAGCCCCAGCATTTT.

The chain uses TRBV4-1 and TRBJ1-4; tentative D call: TRBD1 (5 bases). The CDR3 consists of 16 residues. Deletions cut 0 bases from V and 3 bases from J, with 11 bases between. Germline values: CDR1 MGHRA, CDR2 YSYEKL. For the CDR3, the DNA is TGCGCCAGCAGCCAAGATGAGTTCAGGGCTAATGAAAAACTGTTTTTT. This sequence encodes CASSQDEFRANEKLFF.

CDR3 sequence: CASSWGPTRSDTQYF. DNA for the CDR3: TGTGCCAGCAGCTGGGGCCCCACTAGGTCCGATACGCAGTATTTT. This rearrangement joins TRBV11-2 to TRBJ2-3; possibly TRBD1 or TRBD2 for D (5 bases each). The CDR3 has 15 residues. Germline V CDR1 and CDR2: SGHAT, FQNNGV. Trimming pared 4 bases from V and 6 bases from J, leaving 17 bases between. The variable domain in full, completed from reference TRBV11-2 and TRBJ2-3, reads EAGVAQSPRYKIIEKRQSVAFWCNPISGHATLYWYQQILGQGPKLLIQFQNNGVVDDSQLPKDRFSAERLKGVDSTLKIQPAKLEDSAVYLCASSWGPTRSDTQYFGPGTRLTVL.